The rows below give T cell receptor beta chains drawn from one sample of a study of blood T cell repertoires in COVID-19. Generated by immunoSEQ multiplex PCR, the TCRdb table keeps only in-frame clones and is missing some. The repertoire includes some 140,000 clones, more than 85% of them detected once, and 18% sits in the top ten. Sequenced sample: peripheral blood. These receptors were taken from a man in his fifties or sixties with active or convalescent COVID-19. CDR3s include the opening cysteine and the closing phenylalanine or tryptophan. For some rows the clone size is stated as once, few or many, or as a class when expanded; others skip it.

clone size: .; J gene: TRBJ2-7; V gene: TRBV5-1; CDR3 protein: CASNLRTSGRVGSYEQYF
clone size: .; J gene: TRBJ2-7; V gene: TRBV5-4; CDR3 protein: CASSPDTNYEQYF
clone size: .; J gene: TRBJ2-7; V gene: TRBV4-1; CDR3 protein: CASSQPTSGKSYEQYF
clone size: .; J gene: TRBJ2-1; V gene: TRBV11-2; CDR3 protein: CASSLEASSYNEQFF
clone size: once; J gene: TRBJ2-7; V gene: TRBV3-1/TRBV3-2; CDR3 protein: CAAGTGGFYEQYF
clone size: .; J gene: TRBJ2-3; V gene: TRBV30; CDR3 protein: CAWKVVQGFTDTQYF
clone size: .; J gene: TRBJ2-3; V gene: TRBV30; CDR3 protein: CAWSLGKLDTQYF
clone size: .; J gene: TRBJ2-7; V gene: TRBV5-6; CDR3 protein: CASSQTGPTGFREQYF
clone size: .; J gene: TRBJ2-5; V gene: TRBV13; CDR3 protein: CASSSTTSGEGETQYF
clone size: few; J gene: TRBJ2-1; V gene: TRBV5-1; CDR3 protein: CATQAGDSYNEQFF
clone size: .; J gene: TRBJ1-6; V gene: TRBV3-1/TRBV3-2; CDR3 protein: CASSQVRGPNSPLHF
clone size: .; J gene: TRBJ2-7; V gene: TRBV3-1/TRBV3-2; CDR3 protein: CASSLSGPSTEQYF
clone size: .; J gene: TRBJ1-2; V gene: TRBV7-2; CDR3 protein: CASSQQGLSNYGYTF
clone size: .; J gene: TRBJ1-4; V gene: TRBV19; CDR3 protein: CASSPGQGTTNEKLFF
clone size: .; J gene: TRBJ1-2; V gene: TRBV25-1; CDR3 protein: CASSVFGGDYGYTF
clone size: .; J gene: TRBJ2-5; V gene: TRBV23-1; CDR3 protein: CARGEGGGKTQYF
clone size: .; J gene: TRBJ1-4; V gene: TRBV3-1/TRBV3-2; CDR3 protein: CASSPRHVNEKLFF
clone size: .; J gene: TRBJ2-5; V gene: TRBV27; CDR3 protein: CASSFRGAGETQYF
clone size: .; J gene: TRBJ2-2; V gene: TRBV28; CDR3 protein: CASSLRPGGTGELFF
clone size: .; J gene: TRBJ1-2; V gene: TRBV4-3; CDR3 protein: CASSQGAGANYGYTF
clone size: .; J gene: TRBJ2-3; V gene: TRBV11-3; CDR3 protein: CASSPGFGTDTQYF
clone size: .; J gene: TRBJ2-1; V gene: TRBV3-1/TRBV3-2; CDR3 protein: CASSQERESRGRHEQFF
clone size: once; J gene: TRBJ2-1; V gene: TRBV11-2; CDR3 protein: CASSSGRGAYNEQFF
clone size: .; J gene: TRBJ2-3; V gene: TRBV5-1; CDR3 protein: CASSLGDFGETDTQYF
clone size: .; J gene: TRBJ2-5; V gene: TRBV12-5; CDR3 protein: CASGARQGETQYF
clone size: .; J gene: TRBJ2-2; V gene: TRBV18; CDR3 protein: CASSNPVAGGRVGELFF
clone size: .; J gene: TRBJ1-1; V gene: TRBV13; CDR3 protein: CASSHFGWRVRTEAFF
clone size: .; J gene: TRBJ2-1; V gene: TRBV19; CDR3 protein: CASRGRRASSYNEQFF
clone size: .; J gene: TRBJ1-2; V gene: TRBV15; CDR3 protein: CATRVWEGAYGYTF
clone size: .; J gene: TRBJ2-3; V gene: TRBV11-3; CDR3 protein: CASSLGLADTQYF
clone size: .; J gene: TRBJ2-5; V gene: TRBV7-2; CDR3 protein: CASSFSGGETQYF
clone size: few; J gene: TRBJ1-4; V gene: TRBV19; CDR3 protein: CASREAGTTNEKLFF
clone size: .; J gene: TRBJ1-5; V gene: TRBV28; CDR3 protein: CASSFPRGDNQPQHF
clone size: .; J gene: TRBJ2-7; V gene: TRBV7-2; CDR3 protein: CASSLVFGQSYEQYF
clone size: .; J gene: TRBJ2-7; V gene: TRBV30; CDR3 protein: CAWSVLRGRGEQYF
clone size: .; J gene: TRBJ2-3; V gene: TRBV30; CDR3 protein: CAWKLGGGAWDTQYF
clone size: .; J gene: TRBJ2-7; V gene: TRBV20-1; CDR3 protein: CSASFPAGSDYEQYF
clone size: .; J gene: TRBJ1-3; V gene: TRBV4-2; CDR3 protein: CASSPILQGTTGNTIYF
clone size: .; J gene: TRBJ2-5; V gene: TRBV15; CDR3 protein: CATSRTLAYQETQYF
clone size: few; J gene: TRBJ1-2; V gene: TRBV27; CDR3 protein: CASSSGTGMDGYTF
clone size: once; J gene: TRBJ1-5; V gene: TRBV21-1; CDR3 protein: CASSKRDRGGQPQHF
clone size: .; J gene: TRBJ2-3; V gene: TRBV6-6; CDR3 protein: CASRTLGRGSTDTQYF
clone size: .; J gene: TRBJ2-1; V gene: TRBV19; CDR3 protein: CASSMEVPREQFF
clone size: .; J gene: TRBJ2-7; V gene: TRBV6-2/TRBV6-3; CDR3 protein: CASSYLSGGTYEQYF
clone size: .; J gene: TRBJ1-2; V gene: TRBV4-2; CDR3 protein: CASSQGRNSGSGYTF
clone size: .; J gene: TRBJ1-2; V gene: TRBV10-2; CDR3 protein: CASSESRGSYGYTF
clone size: .; J gene: TRBJ1-4; V gene: TRBV3-1/TRBV3-2; CDR3 protein: CASSYYKTGTANEKLFF
clone size: .; J gene: TRBJ1-3; V gene: TRBV6-1; CDR3 protein: CASSDVVSSGNTIYF
clone size: .; J gene: TRBJ2-3; V gene: TRBV2; CDR3 protein: CASSKGGGVRTDTQYF
clone size: .; J gene: TRBJ2-6; V gene: TRBV5-1; CDR3 protein: CASVGANVLTF